Shown below are 18 T cell receptor beta chains from a single sample sequenced in a study of T cell responses to AZD1222 COVID-19 vaccine. Here immunoSEQ multiplex PCR was the method, and the copy in TCRdb shows in-frame clones only, minus some. The table includes 150,000 to 180,000 clones, approximately 87% detected once. Sample: peripheral blood, taken on day 0 of MenACWY control vaccination. These receptors all come from an adult in good health.

The chain uses TRBV5-1 and TRBJ1-3; no firm D call. This CDR3 region has 12 residues. The germline gives CDR1 SGHRS, CDR2 YFSETQ. Deletions cut 5 bases from V and 1 base from J, with 4 bases between. CDR3 bases: TGCGCCAGCAGGGATTCTGGAAACACCATATATTTT. Amino acid sequence: CASRDSGNTIYF.

This chain connects TRBV5-4 to TRBJ2-5, with 8 bases that match TRBD2. Per the germline V gene, CDR1 is SGHNT and CDR2 is YYREEE (reference sequence). The CDR3 is 15 residues long. Trimming cost V 0 bases and J 5 bases; bases outside gene matches: 6. DNA for the CDR3: TGTGCCAGCAGCTTGGTATCCGGGGGGGATGAGACCCAGTACTTC. This translates into CASSLVSGGDETQYF.

This chain uses TRBV2 with TRBJ2-2; D perhaps matches TRBD2 (6 bases). CDR3 length: 15 residues. The V end lost 4 bases, the J end lost 1 base, and 10 bases lay between the germline ends. Germline V gene data show CDR1 as SNHLY and CDR2 as FYNNEI. CDR3 nucleotides: TGTGCCAGCAGTGTCCAGCGGGTGAACACCGGGGAGCTGTTTTTT. Translating it yields CASSVQRVNTGELFF.

The chain combines TRBV4-1 with TRBJ2-5; D possibly corresponds to TRBD2 (6 bases). Germline assignment: CDR1 MGHRA and CDR2 YSYEKL. This CDR3 contains 13 residues. V was cut by 0 bases and J by 7 bases, with 9 bases left in between. The chain's CDR3 is CASSQDTGGTQYF. The CDR3 coding sequence is TGCGCCAGCAGCCAAGATACCGGGGGGACCCAGTACTTC.

The gene calls are TRBV28 and TRBJ2-6, with TRBD2 matching 10 bases. CDR1 is MDHEN and CDR2 is SYDVKM in the germline V gene. This CDR3 is built from 16 residues. V lost 8 bases and J lost 3; bases outside the gene matches: 7. The CDR3 bases are TGTGCCAGCCAAAGCGGGGGGGCCGATGGGGCCAACGTCCTGACTTTC. Amino acids: CASQSGGADGANVLTF.

This rearrangement joins TRBV11-3 to TRBJ2-7; D possibly corresponds to TRBD2 (6 bases). This CDR3 comprises 14 residues. Germline CDR1 SGHNT, CDR2 YENEEA. V shed 0 bases and J shed 6 bases, with 12 bases lying between them. CDR3 DNA sequence: TGTGCCAGCAGCTTAGAGCGGGACCGGAGCGAGCAGTACTTC. Its translation is CASSLERDRSEQYF.

This rearrangement joins TRBV4-1 to TRBJ1-2, with D perhaps TRBD1 (5 bases). The CDR3 totals 16 residues. The V and J ends lost 3 bases and 1 base respectively, with 15 bases between them. CDR1 and CDR2 from the germline V gene are MGHRA and YSYEKL. The CDR3 here is CASSQDPGIGNYGYTF. The CDR3, as DNA: TGCGCCAGCAGCCAGGACCCAGGGATAGGTAACTATGGCTACACCTTC.

J is TRBJ1-2 and V is TRBV2; 9 bases line up with TRBD1. Germline-derived CDR1 and CDR2 are SNHLY and FYNNEI. This CDR3 comprises 16 residues. V lost 9 bases to trimming and J lost 9 bases; unmatched junction nucleotides: 20. CDR3 nucleotides: TGTGCCAGGGGCCGGGGACAGGGTGTCCCCGAGAGGAGCTACACCTTC. It translates to CARGRGQGVPERSYTF.

The V call is TRBV6-2 or TRBV6-3, the J call TRBJ1-2; 9 bases fit TRBD1. The CDR3 sequence is 15 residues long. The germline V gene encodes CDR1 MNHEY and CDR2 SVGEGT. Trimming at V came to 2 bases and at J to 6 bases, leaving 7 bases not matched to a gene. The DNA for the CDR3 is TGTGCCAGCAGTTACGTAGGACAGGGGCTCGATGGCTACACCTTC. Translation gives CASSYVGQGLDGYTF.

The chain joins TRBV5-1 to TRBJ2-2; D call uncertain. CDR1 is SGHRS and CDR2 is YFSETQ in the germline V gene. The V end lost 8 bases, the J end lost 0 bases, and 11 bases lay between the germline ends. This CDR3 is built from 14 residues. CDR3 in DNA: TGCGCCAGTACTATAGGATCGAACACCGGGGAGCTGTTTTTT. Its translation: CASTIGSNTGELFF.

The chain carries TRBV23-1 and TRBJ1-5, with a possible D match to TRBD1 (5 bases). TRBV23-1 is known as an ORF, though its function is uncertain. Trimming shortened V by 0 bases and J by 2 bases, and 17 bases separated the two germline ends. The CDR3 runs to 18 residues. CDR3 DNA sequence: TGCGCCAGCAGTCAATCAAAAGGGGAGGGGTTTGGCAATCAGCCCCAGCATTTT. Translating gives CASSQSKGEGFGNQPQHF.

The chain employs TRBV12-3 or TRBV12-4 and TRBJ1-2; D unresolved. The CDR3 loop spans 11 amino acids. With 9 bases removed from V and 4 bases from J, the gap between germline ends came to 9 bases. CDR3 protein: CASQIPYGYTF. For the CDR3, the DNA is TGTGCCAGTCAGATACCCTATGGCTACACCTTC.

The V and J genes are TRBV11-3 and TRBJ2-5; 9 positions match TRBD2. Germline CDR1 is SGHNT and CDR2 is YENEEA. The CDR3 consists of 16 residues. V lost 4 bases to trimming and J lost 5 bases; unmatched junction nucleotides: 11. Here the CDR3 reads CASSSRGLAGLETQYF. Here the CDR3 DNA reads TGTGCCAGCAGCTCCCGGGGACTAGCCGGGTTGGAGACCCAGTACTTC. Variable domain in full (rest from reference TRBV11-3 and TRBJ2-5): EAGVVQSPRYKIIEKKQPVAFWCNPISGHNTLYWYLQNLGQGPELLIRYENEEAVDDSQLPKDRFSAERLKGVDSTLKIQPAELGDSAVYLCASSSRGLAGLETQYFGPGTRLLVL.

The rearrangement links TRBV5-1 to TRBJ2-5; 8 positions agree with TRBD2. J was trimmed by 4 bases and V by 0 bases; bases with no gene match: 8. This CDR3 contains 16 residues. Germline values: CDR1 SGHRS, CDR2 YFSETQ. CDR3 protein: CASSLVGQAGGETQYF. As DNA, the CDR3 is TGCGCCAGCAGCTTGGTAGGCCAGGCGGGAGGAGAGACCCAGTACTTC.

The genes are TRBV6-1 and TRBJ1-2, with D possibly matching TRBD1 (5 bases). This CDR3 contains 18 residues. Germline CDR1 and CDR2: MNHNS and SASEGT. V was trimmed by 0 bases and J by 3 bases, leaving 20 bases between them. For the CDR3, the DNA is TGTGCCAGCAGTGAAGCAGGGCACAGGCCAAAAAGGGACTATGGCTACACCTTC. This codes for CASSEAGHRPKRDYGYTF.

This clone appeared once. This chain connects TRBV3-1 (or the pseudogene TRBV3-2) to TRBJ2-3; no definite D call. Germline CDR1 LGHDT, CDR2 YNNKEL (reference sequence). V was trimmed by 0 bases and J by 6 bases, leaving 7 bases between them. The CDR3 is 13 residues long. The CDR3 nucleotides are TGTGCCAGCAGCCAAGAAGGCGTGGATACGCAGTATTTT. Protein: CASSQEGVDTQYF.

The chain couples TRBV5-4 to TRBJ2-1; D possibly matches TRBD1 or TRBD2 (6 bases each). CDR1 and CDR2 (germline): SGHNT, YYREEE (reference sequence). V lost 6 bases and J lost 10, with 14 bases in between. This CDR3 is built from 12 residues. CDR3 in amino acids: CASIDVGGEQFF. The CDR3 nucleotides read TGTGCCAGCATTGACGTAGGGGGGGAGCAGTTCTTC.

V and J are TRBV7-6 and TRBJ2-1, with D possibly being TRBD2 (6 bases). The CDR3 loop spans 14 amino acids. The V end lost 5 bases, the J end lost 8 bases, and 16 bases lay between the germline ends. The germline V gene encodes CDR1 SGHVS and CDR2 FNYEAQ. CDR3 coding DNA: TGTGCCAGCAGCCCCCGGCGGGGTGGCCATGAGCAGTTCTTC. Protein sequence: CASSPRRGGHEQFF.